This TCR beta chain was recorded in a study of blood T cell repertoires in COVID-19. On the study more broadly: Specimens from acute and convalescent COVID-19 originated in the United States, Italy and Spain. PBMCs, B-cell-depleted T cells, or T cells provided the cDNA or gDNA that made up the material.

How the authors handled the data: Amplification of reference gene primers was used by the study to estimate nucleated cell counts. TCRdb keeps only in-frame clones here, not all; method: immunoSEQ multiplex PCR. V and J calls and clone size come straight from that table; D and trimming were deduced from the DNA. The data contain 220,000 or so clones, 80% to 85% of them seen just once; the ten biggest clones take up 7.5% to 9.5%. Patients in Seattle were enrolled during active infection, then followed longitudinally. The CDR3 length is 13 residues. Germline assignment: CDR1 SGHDT and CDR2 YYEEEE. Between the trimmed V and J ends, which lost 4 bases and 11 bases, there was a span of 18 bases.

The TCR was taken from a woman older than 75 with COVID-19, enrolled during active disease. The chain uses TRBV5-6 and TRBJ1-2, with D unclear. Specimen: peripheral blood. Written as DNA, the CDR3 is TGTGCCAGCAGCCAACAAAGACGGTGGAGTTACACCTTC. Residues: CASSQQRRWSYTF. Based on the CDR3 plus reference TRBV5-6 and TRBJ1-2, the full variable domain is DAGVTQSPTHLIKTRGQQVTLRCSPKSGHDTVSWYQQALGQGPQFIFQYYEEEERQRGNFPDRFSGHQFPNYSSELNVNALLLGDSALYLCASSQQRRWSYTFGSGTRLTVV.